A selection of T cell receptor beta chains follows, all from one sample in a study of control samples from healthy donors and cancer patients. Here immunoSEQ multiplex PCR was the method, and the copy in TCRdb shows in-frame clones only, minus some. Of tens of thousands of clones listed, 91% were seen once; the top ten hold about 15%. Sequencing was performed on blood. The receptors come from a man younger than 40 in good health. Both conserved end residues are part of each CDR3. Not all rows give a size; the values are once, few, many and, for expanded clones, a class.

clone_size: many; v_call: TRBV11-2; j_call: TRBJ1-6; cdr3_aa: CASSLENRNNSPLHF
clone_size: .; v_call: TRBV25-1; j_call: TRBJ1-1; cdr3_aa: CASSGYRVNTEAFF
clone_size: .; v_call: TRBV27; j_call: TRBJ1-1; cdr3_aa: CASSTYRGWNTEAFF
clone_size: once; v_call: TRBV6-5; j_call: TRBJ2-7; cdr3_aa: CASSQGGAYEQYF
clone_size: .; v_call: TRBV2; j_call: TRBJ1-5; cdr3_aa: CASKRVEGNQPQHF
clone_size: .; v_call: TRBV20-1; j_call: TRBJ1-5; cdr3_aa: CSASLLGASNQPQHF
clone_size: .; v_call: TRBV7-9; j_call: TRBJ1-3; cdr3_aa: CASSLDRFLIGNTIYF
clone_size: .; v_call: TRBV30; j_call: TRBJ1-6; cdr3_aa: CAWSVNSPLHF
clone_size: .; v_call: TRBV3-1/TRBV3-2; j_call: TRBJ2-5; cdr3_aa: CASSQGQKETQYF
clone_size: .; v_call: TRBV10-3; j_call: TRBJ2-7; cdr3_aa: CAISEGAGSTYEQYF
clone_size: .; v_call: TRBV4-2; j_call: TRBJ2-1; cdr3_aa: CASTQRAGLAGGPGSYNEQFF
clone_size: .; v_call: TRBV28; j_call: TRBJ2-7; cdr3_aa: CASSSFGLAGAKQYF
clone_size: .; v_call: TRBV14; j_call: TRBJ2-6; cdr3_aa: CASSQSFSSGANVLTF
clone_size: .; v_call: TRBV30; j_call: TRBJ2-1; cdr3_aa: CAWSFGPGVDEQFF
clone_size: .; v_call: TRBV18; j_call: TRBJ2-3; cdr3_aa: CASSPGGTSGGRSTDTQYF
clone_size: .; v_call: TRBV7-7; j_call: TRBJ1-1; cdr3_aa: CASSRDVDTEAFF
clone_size: .; v_call: TRBV6-4; j_call: TRBJ1-2; cdr3_aa: CASSDSTLAGDYYGYTF
clone_size: once; v_call: TRBV7-2; j_call: TRBJ2-5; cdr3_aa: CASSLVGQGTQETQYF
clone_size: once; v_call: TRBV7-2; j_call: TRBJ2-1; cdr3_aa: CASSFSAGGLNEQFF
clone_size: .; v_call: TRBV10-3; j_call: TRBJ1-2; cdr3_aa: CAISESTLTGIYGYTF
clone_size: .; v_call: TRBV7-9; j_call: TRBJ1-2; cdr3_aa: CASSLETGAGYTF
clone_size: .; v_call: TRBV19; j_call: TRBJ2-7; cdr3_aa: CASSQRTSGFLYEQYF
clone_size: .; v_call: TRBV19; j_call: TRBJ1-4; cdr3_aa: CASTGGLGEKLFF
clone_size: once; v_call: TRBV12-3/TRBV12-4; j_call: TRBJ1-2; cdr3_aa: CASSLGQFGYTF
clone_size: .; v_call: TRBV25-1; j_call: TRBJ1-2; cdr3_aa: CATLGGFDGYTF
clone_size: .; v_call: TRBV4-1; j_call: TRBJ2-7; cdr3_aa: CASSQDEGGQRQQYF
clone_size: .; v_call: TRBV15; j_call: TRBJ2-5; cdr3_aa: CATSSGGGGAGETQYF
clone_size: .; v_call: TRBV5-1; j_call: TRBJ1-1; cdr3_aa: CASSLGGGTGMMNTEAFF
clone_size: .; v_call: TRBV4-1; j_call: TRBJ1-6; cdr3_aa: CASSQDRAYNSPLHF
clone_size: .; v_call: TRBV5-1; j_call: TRBJ2-5; cdr3_aa: CASSLVPSGGAYQETQYF
clone_size: .; v_call: TRBV27; j_call: TRBJ2-5; cdr3_aa: CASSWGLGGRETQYF
clone_size: once; v_call: TRBV4-3; j_call: TRBJ1-2; cdr3_aa: CASSQETVGRAVGYTF
clone_size: .; v_call: TRBV5-1; j_call: TRBJ2-2; cdr3_aa: CASSGPGQSNTGELFF
clone_size: .; v_call: TRBV5-1; j_call: TRBJ1-2; cdr3_aa: CASSPDRNYGYTF
clone_size: many; v_call: TRBV13; j_call: TRBJ2-7; cdr3_aa: CASSFRSGYEQYF
clone_size: .; v_call: TRBV24-1; j_call: TRBJ2-1; cdr3_aa: CATGSGTGVANEQFF
clone_size: .; v_call: TRBV5-1; j_call: TRBJ2-1; cdr3_aa: CASSLTWPQPRYNEQFF
clone_size: .; v_call: TRBV4-3; j_call: TRBJ1-2; cdr3_aa: CASSQGVTTGGRDVTF
clone_size: .; v_call: TRBV7-7; j_call: TRBJ2-2; cdr3_aa: CASSLAGGTGELFF
clone_size: .; v_call: TRBV29-1; j_call: TRBJ2-7; cdr3_aa: CSALGQGGRYEQYF
clone_size: .; v_call: TRBV2; j_call: TRBJ1-4; cdr3_aa: CASSPGQEKLFF
clone_size: .; v_call: TRBV18; j_call: TRBJ1-1; cdr3_aa: CASSPEGGAGTEAFF
clone_size: .; v_call: TRBV24-1; j_call: TRBJ2-1; cdr3_aa: CATSDFGRGNEQFF
clone_size: .; v_call: TRBV4-3; j_call: TRBJ2-3; cdr3_aa: CASSQSGGTGGSDTQYF
clone_size: .; v_call: TRBV10-3; j_call: TRBJ2-5; cdr3_aa: CASRGPGPEETQYF
clone_size: .; v_call: TRBV28; j_call: TRBJ1-5; cdr3_aa: CASFNRQPQHF
clone_size: .; v_call: TRBV27; j_call: TRBJ2-7; cdr3_aa: CASSLNPSYEQYF